The present T cell receptor beta chain was sequenced within a study of T-cell reconstitution after alpha-beta-depleted transplantation in children. The CDR3 is made up of 16 amino acids. Germline V gives CDR1 MNHEY, CDR2 SVGEGT. Trimming at V came to 6 bases and at J to 7 bases, leaving 12 bases not matched to a gene. Molecular barcoding with unique molecular identifiers was used for the TCRbeta library. TCRdb reanalysed the PCR reads using MiXCR and keeps one entry per CDR3 protein. Here the sample spans some 520,000 distinct CDR3 sequences, roughly 33% being singletons. This rearrangement joins TRBV6-2 or TRBV6-3 to TRBJ2-2, with 9 positions matching TRBD2. Material: PBMCs from the stem cell graft donor, obtained from the stem cell graft. The TCR sequence derives from a human donor who donated a stem cell graft to a child with aplastic anemia. The CDR3 here is CASRNHGLASIGELFF. CDR3 in DNA: TGTGCCAGCAGAAATCACGGACTAGCGTCGATCGGGGAGCTGTTTTTT.